Below are 31 T cell receptor beta chains sequenced from a single sample in a study of CD8 T cells in Susac syndrome. Reverse transcription of 0.5 to 1 ug RNA was performed with random hexamers. TCRdb ran MiXCR on the immunoSEQ multiplex PCR reads and lists one entry per CDR3 protein. The sample shows under 200,000 distinct CDR3 sequences, just over 90% of them seen only once. Source material: CD4+ T cells from PBMCs. These TCRs come from a human donor in good health.

The chain is built from TRBV19 and TRBJ1-1; a weak D match, TRBD1 (5 bases). Per the germline V gene, CDR1 is LNHDA and CDR2 is SQIVND (reference sequence). The CDR3 runs 17 residues. V was clipped by 7 bases and J by 1 base, with 22 bases between them. CDR3 residues: CASTPPRAANRNTEAFF. The CDR3 DNA sequence: TGTGCCAGTACCCCGCCCAGGGCAGCGAACAGGAACACTGAAGCTTTCTTT. The full variable domain, completed using reference TRBV19 and TRBJ1-1, is DGGITQSPKYLFRKEGQNVTLSCEQNLNHDAMYWYRQDPGQGLRLIYYSQIVNDFQKGDIAEGYSVSREKKESFPLTVTSAQKNPTAFYLCASTPPRAANRNTEAFFGQGTRLTVV.

The chain uses TRBV7-2 and TRBJ2-7, with D uncertain. The germline V gene encodes CDR1 SGHTA and CDR2 FQGNSA. The germline V and J ends were trimmed by 0 bases and 5 bases, with 8 bases remaining between them. The CDR3 length is 13 residues. Written as DNA, the CDR3 is TGTGCCAGCAGCTTAGCGTCGAAGAACGAGCAGTACTTC. It specifies CASSLASKNEQYF.

This chain links TRBV29-1 with TRBJ2-7; D ambiguous. V shed 7 bases and J shed 1 base, with 14 bases lying between them. CDR1 SQVTM and CDR2 ANQGSEA come from the germline V gene. The CDR3 contains 13 residues. CDR3: CSARIGPSYEQYF. The CDR3 DNA is TGCAGCGCCAGGATCGGACCGTCCTACGAGCAGTACTTC.

J is TRBJ1-1 and V is TRBV2, with D tentatively TRBD1 (6 bases). CDR3 length equals 14 residues. CDR1 SNHLY and CDR2 FYNNEI come from the germline V gene. V lost 2 bases and J lost 5, with 12 bases in between. This chain's CDR3 is CASSENREATEAFF. The CDR3 DNA sequence: TGTGCCAGCAGTGAAAACAGGGAGGCTACTGAAGCTTTCTTT. Looking up the rest from reference TRBV2 and TRBJ1-1 gives the full variable domain: EPEVTQTPSHQVTQMGQEVILRCVPISNHLYFYWYRQILGQKVEFLVSFYNNEISEKSEIFDDQFSVERPDGSNFTLKIRSTKLEDSAMYFCASSENREATEAFFGQGTRLTVV.

V is TRBV12-3 or TRBV12-4 and J is TRBJ2-7; perhaps TRBD1 as D (7 bases). The germline V and J ends were trimmed by 6 bases and 3 bases, with 18 bases remaining between them. The CDR3 spans 15 residues. CDR3 amino acids: CASRGEDRSYYEQYF. In DNA form, the CDR3 reads TGTGCCAGCAGGGGGGAGGACAGGTCGTACTACGAGCAGTACTTC.

V gene TRBV12-3 or TRBV12-4 combines with J gene TRBJ2-2; possibly TRBD1 for D (6 bases). Trimming left V 6 bases short and J 1 base short, with 9 bases between. The CDR3 extends over 14 amino acids. CDR3 region: CASRLQGNTGELFF. In DNA, the CDR3 is TGTGCCAGCAGACTACAGGGGAACACCGGGGAGCTGTTTTTT.

This clonotype was counted a single time. CDR3 nucleotides: TGTGCCAGCGTAGACAGAGGGCTCAACACTGAAGCTTTCTTT. Translating it yields CASVDRGLNTEAFF. V gene TRBV18 combines with J gene TRBJ1-1; perhaps TRBD1 as D (5 bases). The V end was cut by 8 bases, the J end by 2 bases, with 15 bases between. Per the germline V gene, CDR1 is KGHSH and CDR2 is LQKENI. The CDR3 is 14 residues long. The entire variable domain, with the rest obtained from reference TRBV18 and TRBJ1-1, is as follows: NAGVMQNPRHLVRRRGQEARLRCSPMKGHSHVYWYRQLPEEGLKFMVYLQKENIIDESGMPKERFSAEFPKEGPSILRIQQVVRGDSAAYFCASVDRGLNTEAFFGQGTRLTVV.

The CDR3 loop is CASTNPGELFF. In DNA form, the CDR3 reads TGTGCCAGCACCAACCCCGGGGAGCTGTTTTTT. The V call is TRBV6-4, the J call TRBJ2-2; D not resolved. Germline V lookup: CDR1 MRHNA, CDR2 SNTAGT. The V gene lost 7 bases and the J gene lost 6 bases, with 6 bases spanning the gap. The CDR3 runs 11 residues.

This rearrangement joins TRBV20-1 to TRBJ2-3; TRBD1 might be the D (6 bases). Trimming took off 6 bases at V and 0 bases at J, with 13 bases between the two ends. Germline CDR1 is DFQATT and CDR2 is SNEGSKA (reference sequence). There are 14 residues in the CDR3. The CDR3 nucleotides are TGCAGTGCCACGGGGACACCTAGCACAGATACGCAGTATTTT. This encodes CSATGTPSTDTQYF.

The CDR3: CASSLSGSRDEKLFF. In nucleotides, the CDR3 is TGCGCCAGCAGCCTGTCAGGGTCCCGGGATGAAAAACTGTTTTTT. V gene TRBV5-1 combines with J gene TRBJ1-4, with D perhaps matching TRBD1 (5 bases). V was trimmed by 4 bases and J by 6 bases, leaving 16 bases between them. Germline V gene lookup returns CDR1 SGHRS and CDR2 YFSETQ. The CDR3 runs 15 residues.

This chain links TRBV4-1 with TRBJ1-2, with D tentatively TRBD1 (6 bases). Germline CDR1 MGHRA, CDR2 YSYEKL. This CDR3 is built from 13 residues. V dropped 1 base and J dropped 3 bases, with 6 bases sitting between them. DNA of the CDR3: TGCGCCAGCAGCCAAGGGACAGACTATGGCTACACCTTC. Translating gives CASSQGTDYGYTF.

V is TRBV5-1 and J is TRBJ2-7; D could derive from TRBD1 or TRBD2 (5 bases each). V dropped 4 bases and J dropped 4 bases, with 12 bases sitting between them. The CDR3 runs 13 residues. Germline V gives CDR1 SGHRS, CDR2 YFSETQ. The CDR3 DNA is TGCGCCAGCAGCCCCCGGGACCGATACGAGCAGTACTTC. It specifies CASSPRDRYEQYF.

The rearrangement joins TRBV3-1 to TRBJ1-4; perhaps TRBD1 as D (6 bases). The germline V gene encodes CDR1 LGHDT and CDR2 YNNKEL (reference sequence). The CDR3 has 17 amino acids. Trimming left V 4 bases short and J 8 bases short, with 23 bases between. The CDR3 coding sequence is TGTGCCAGCAGCCGCGAAACGACAGGAGGACCCTTGGAAAAACTGTTTTTT. This translates into CASSRETTGGPLEKLFF.

The chain links TRBV20-1 to TRBJ2-7; TRBD1 matches 9 bases. The J segment lost 7 bases and the V segment lost 0 bases, leaving 13 bases of the junction unmatched. Looked up from germline, CDR1 is DFQATT and CDR2 is SNEGSKA (reference sequence). The CDR3 runs to 16 residues. In nucleotides, the CDR3 is TGCAGTGCTAGAGATTCGGGACAGGGTCAAGTGGGGGAGCAGTACTTC. It encodes CSARDSGQGQVGEQYF.

The chain uses TRBV5-1 and TRBJ1-1, with a tentative D call TRBD1 (5 bases). The CDR3 length is 15 residues. Trimming cost V 0 bases and J 4 bases, with 13 bases left between them. CDR1 is SGHRS, CDR2 YFSETQ, per germline. CDR3 in amino acids: CASSLEKGRITEAFF. The CDR3 coding sequence is TGCGCCAGCAGCTTGGAAAAGGGGCGCATCACTGAAGCTTTCTTT.

This sequence joins TRBV19 and TRBJ1-5; D is possibly TRBD1 (6 bases). Germline V CDR1 and CDR2: LNHDA, SQIVND (reference sequence). Trimming removed 3 bases at V and 1 base at J, with 13 bases between. The CDR3 is 16 residues long. In DNA, the CDR3 is TGTGCCAGTAGTATTGGAGCAGGGGTAAGCAATCAGCCCCAGCATTTT. It encodes CASSIGAGVSNQPQHF.

This chain connects TRBV25-1 to TRBJ1-1; no clear D. The CDR3 runs 13 residues. The germline gives CDR1 MGHDK, CDR2 SYGVNS. V lost 6 bases and J 1 base, leaving 9 bases between the germline ends. The DNA for the CDR3 is TGTGCCAGCAGCATCACAGAGAACACTGAAGCTTTCTTT. Translated, it gives CASSITENTEAFF. Supplemented by reference TRBV25-1 and TRBJ1-1, the full variable domain reads EADIYQTPRYLVIGTGKKITLECSQTMGHDKMYWYQQDPGMELHLIHYSYGVNSTEKGDLSSESTVSRIRTEHFPLTLESARPSHTSQYLCASSITENTEAFFGQGTRLTVV.

The V and J genes are TRBV30 and TRBJ2-7, with D hard to call. The germline V gene encodes CDR1 GTSNPN and CDR2 SVGIG (reference sequence). The CDR3 spans 11 residues. V lost 5 bases and J lost 8, with 13 bases in between. This CDR3 is CAWALRTQQYF. For the CDR3, the DNA is TGTGCCTGGGCCCTCCGGACGCAGCAGTACTTC.

The chain employs TRBV14 and TRBJ2-7; D ambiguous. Between the trimmed V and J ends, which lost 3 bases and 3 bases, there was a span of 9 bases. The germline V gene has CDR1 SGHDN and CDR2 FVKESK. This CDR3 has 13 amino acids. The CDR3 DNA is TGTGCCAGCAGCCAGAAAAACAGCTACGAGCAGTACTTC. It encodes CASSQKNSYEQYF.

Here the CDR3 DNA reads TGTGCCAGCAGCTCGGACAGGTCTACAAACTATGGCTACACCTTC. Encoded protein: CASSSDRSTNYGYTF. The gene calls are TRBV7-2 and TRBJ1-2, with 7 bases aligning to TRBD1. This CDR3 is 15 amino acids long. Germline trimming cut 4 bases from V and 2 bases from J; bases unmatched to any gene: 7. Germline V lookup: CDR1 SGHTA, CDR2 FQGNSA.

The V gene is TRBV4-2, the J gene TRBJ2-5; D ambiguous. Germline V gene data show CDR1 as LGHNA and CDR2 as YNFKEQ. CDR3 length equals 13 residues. V lost 3 bases and J lost 1, with 6 bases in between. CDR3 sequence reads: CASSQATQETQYF. DNA for the CDR3: TGTGCCAGCAGCCAGGCGACCCAAGAGACCCAGTACTTC.

The chain carries TRBV7-9 and TRBJ1-1, with a possible D match to TRBD1 (6 bases). The ends were cut back, 4 bases at V and 4 bases at J, with 13 bases in the middle. The CDR3 sequence is 14 residues long. The germline gives CDR1 SEHNR, CDR2 FQNEAQ (reference sequence). The CDR3 DNA follows: TGTGCCAGCAGCTACGCAGGGGTTGCCACTGAAGCTTTCTTT. Translated: CASSYAGVATEAFF.

This clonotype showed up just once. J is TRBJ1-2 and V is TRBV28; D is perhaps TRBD1 (6 bases). Germline lookup yields CDR1 MDHEN and CDR2 SYDVKM. The CDR3 has 13 residues. The V and J ends lost 11 bases and 8 bases respectively, with 21 bases between them. The CDR3 loop reads CAGAGGVVYGYTF. The CDR3, as DNA: TGTGCCGGGGCGGGGGGCGTCGTCTACGGCTACACCTTC.

The rearrangement links TRBV5-6 to TRBJ2-5; D gene uncertain. This CDR3 has 14 amino acids. Per the germline V gene, CDR1 is SGHDT and CDR2 is YYEEEE. The V gene lost 3 bases and the J gene lost 4 bases, with 13 bases spanning the gap. The CDR3 DNA sequence: TGTGCCAGCAGCTCACCTCAAATGGGAGAGACCCAGTACTTC. Translating gives CASSSPQMGETQYF.

The J gene is TRBJ2-5, the V gene TRBV7-2; 10 nucleotides agree with TRBD2. V lost 2 bases and J lost 1; bases outside the gene matches: 1. Germline V gene sequence: CDR1 SGHTA, CDR2 FQGNSA. This CDR3 is 15 amino acids long. Here the CDR3 DNA reads TGTGCCAGCAGCTTAAAGCGGGGGGGCCAAGAGACCCAGTACTTC. Translating it yields CASSLKRGGQETQYF.

V and J are TRBV2 and TRBJ1-1, with a tentative D call TRBD1 (6 bases). The ends were cut back, 10 bases at V and 0 bases at J, with 12 bases in the middle. From germline, CDR1 is SNHLY and CDR2 FYNNEI. The CDR3 contains 13 residues. This CDR3 reads CATGTSMNTEAFF. CDR3 in DNA: TGTGCCACCGGGACAAGCATGAACACTGAAGCTTTCTTT.

The J gene is TRBJ2-3, the V gene TRBV3-1; D gene uncertain. This CDR3 is 15 amino acids long. Germline V gene sequence: CDR1 LGHDT, CDR2 YNNKEL (reference sequence). V was clipped by 1 base and J by 2 bases, with 10 bases between them. CDR3 nucleotide sequence: TGTGCCAGCAGCCAAGGTTACTTATTCACAGATACGCAGTATTTT. This encodes CASSQGYLFTDTQYF.

The chain employs TRBV6-6 and TRBJ2-7; D call uncertain. The V gene lost 2 bases and the J gene lost 8 bases, with 13 bases spanning the gap. The germline V gene encodes CDR1 MNHNY and CDR2 SVGAGI (reference sequence). The CDR3 consists of 13 residues. The CDR3 DNA reads TGTGCCAGCAGTTACGACGCGATTCTCCAGCAGTACTTC. Amino acid sequence: CASSYDAILQQYF.

The chain is built from TRBV19 and TRBJ1-5, with D possibly matching TRBD1 (5 bases). V was pared by 1 base and J by 6 bases, with 13 bases between. The length of the CDR3 is 15 residues. CDR1 is LNHDA and CDR2 is SQIVND in the germline V gene (reference sequence). DNA of the CDR3: TGTGCCAGTAGTATAGGGTTTGGGGGGAGTCAGCCCCAGCATTTT. It specifies CASSIGFGGSQPQHF. Combining the CDR3 with reference TRBV19 and TRBJ1-5 gives the whole variable domain DGGITQSPKYLFRKEGQNVTLSCEQNLNHDAMYWYRQDPGQGLRLIYYSQIVNDFQKGDIAEGYSVSREKKESFPLTVTSAQKNPTAFYLCASSIGFGGSQPQHFGDGTRLSIL.

This chain uses TRBV28 with TRBJ2-4; the match to TRBD2 covers 9 bases. V shed 5 bases, J shed 4 bases, and the junction held 12 bases outside the gene matches. The CDR3 sequence is 17 residues long. Germline V gene lookup returns CDR1 MDHEN and CDR2 SYDVKM. The CDR3 sequence: CASSVFSGRIGKNIQYF. DNA of the CDR3: TGTGCCAGCAGTGTGTTTAGCGGGAGAATCGGGAAAAACATTCAGTACTTC.

CDR3 in amino acids: CASSSQGTRNEQFF. CDR3 sequence (DNA): TGTGCCAGCAGCTCGCAGGGGACGCGGAATGAGCAGTTCTTC. The V call is TRBV7-3, the J call TRBJ2-1; a possible D gene is TRBD1 (6 bases). The CDR3 sequence is 14 residues long. In germline, CDR1 is SGHTA, CDR2 FQGTGA. V was pared by 4 bases and J by 7 bases, with 14 bases between.